This T cell receptor beta chain was found in a study of cytomegalovirus exposure and HLA in healthy donors listed by TCRdb under 2017. Regarding the research as a whole: According to an earlier analysis of 587 of the donors, 150 million to 200 million T cells yielded 90 million to 130 million unique TCR beta sequences and 250 to 350 Gb of sequence data. Besides the first cohort of roughly 660 subjects, a separate validation cohort made up of over a hundred different subjects was used. To study patterns of TCR occurrence, a later analysis re-analyzed previously published TCR beta repertoires from 650 to 750 donors and added high-resolution HLA genotyping. An early release covering 550 to 700 HLA-typed donors comprised approximately 300 gigabases of sequencing data and approximately 80 million unique TCR sequences. Class I and class II HLA loci were covered by the typing at four-digit resolution. Across under 500 genotyped donors of the cohort, an average of roughly 200,000 unique TCR beta nucleotide sequences per donor were sequenced, and roughly a sixth of those sequences were non-productive. Among the roughly 400 genotyped donors, more than 70% belonged to the genetic ancestry cluster associated with self-reported Caucasian donors. Roughly five DR-DQ haplotypes were handled as single units for association and clustering, since linkage in the cohort was strong. To decide whether each TCR beta V gene segment behaved as functional or pseudogenic, an earlier analysis of 587 of the donors relied on high-throughput TCR beta sequencing. The study aimed to test whether signatures of past pathogen exposure could be identified by cataloging public T cell receptors. The later analysis used no new phenotypic data to find candidate immune exposures, relying instead on TCR beta sequences and their occurrence across donors. A later genetic analysis took genome-wide SNP genotypes for about 55% of the 666 donors and used that subset as a discovery cohort. The study profiled the T cell repertoires of under 700 subjects by immunosequencing and related them to cytomegalovirus serostatus. To predict cytomegalovirus infection status, the study brought together high-throughput TCR immunosequencing, statistical association of individual TCRs with disease status, and machine learning. Donor age, sex, ethnicity and CMV serostatus were collected together with the repertoire data. Typing coverage varied by locus: roughly 620-640 donors for A, B, C, DRB1 and DQB1; roughly 520 for DQA1; more than 600 for DPA1; around 490 for DPB1. All discovery cohort repertoires had been generated on a single sequencing platform. Study-level results and caveats: Most CMV-associated TCR beta chains appeared to be HLA-restricted in a later analysis, and the HLA associations seemed to be driven largely by CMV exposure. Because HLA typing was unavailable for some donors at each locus, only the typed subset was used in association tests. It was suggested by the authors that the approach could potentially be generalized to other disease states and immunological phenotypes. According to a later genetic analysis, donors in an Asian-associated ancestry cluster had fewer N-insertions in productive TCRs than the approximately 710-donor mean. The study listed approximately 160 TCR beta chains as associated with cytomegalovirus. In vitro tests confirmed that a few of the cytomegalovirus-associated TCR beta chains recognize cytomegalovirus antigens. When HLA alleles, especially DR and DQ, strongly co-occurred, TCR associations were difficult to assign to individual alleles. Because counts were too low, seventeen rarely observed V segments, including chromosome 9 orphons, were excluded from the earlier analysis of 500 to 700 of the donors. A further reported finding was that TCR beta sequences accurately predicted the HLA-A and HLA-B alleles for most subjects in the first cohort. Immune exposure information for the cohort was limited to CMV serostatus. A group of highly shared sequence variants was considered likely to be a technical artifact of the sequencing pipeline. Sequencing depth was assumed to be roughly uniform across donors in the presence/absence analyses, though that assumption may not hold. Several of the top co-occurrence clusters appeared to be linked to parvovirus B19, influenza, CMV and Epstein-Barr virus, according to a later analysis. The 87-base-pair reads could not distinguish some IMGT-functional V segments, including TRBV6-2 and TRBV6-3, so those segments were excluded. Most TCR sequences were seen in very few donors, while some public TCRs were found in many individuals. Linkage disequilibrium might explain the correlated functional status among segregating V segments, but an unknown experimental factor could not be excluded. Broadly in line with IMGT annotations, most TCR beta V segments showed up in productive rearrangements about 90% or about 30% of the time in an earlier analysis of around 550 of the donors. This cohort had only TCR beta chains sequenced, and the lack of alpha or paired-chain data limited which features could be detected. Compared with equally common non-associated chains, HLA-associated TCR beta chains in a later analysis were more clonally expanded and had lower generation probabilities. In a later genetic analysis, a missense DCLRE1C variant was associated with V-gene and J-gene trimming of TCR beta chains, and the association was replicated in an independent cohort. The classifier was reported to diagnose cytomegalovirus status with high specificity and sensitivity in both the original cohort and the validation cohort. A later analysis associated about 17,000 TCR beta sequences with specific HLA alleles at a false discovery rate of 0.05. According to a later analysis, TCR association rates differed among HLA loci, with DRB1 alleles showing the most associated TCRs and HLA-C alleles showing the fewest.

The cohort comprised fewer than 750 healthy bone marrow donors. Cohort members were all nominally healthy when sampled, although unrecorded immune exposures were likely present. The donor was CMV seronegative and belonged to the group of 320 or so seronegative cohort members. A peripheral blood sample was collected from each donor, and TCR beta sequencing was performed on peripheral blood mononuclear cells. Genomic DNA extraction from the blood cell samples was performed with the Qiagen DNeasy Blood Extraction Kit. Library method: the immunoSEQ multiplex PCR assay. For the multiplex PCR, a mixture combining 60 forward primers for TCR Vbeta segments and 13 reverse primers for TCR Jbeta segments was used. Amplification of the CDR3 region of rearranged TCR beta genes was performed with a multiplex PCR assay on genomic DNA. The Illumina HiSeq System was used to sequence the amplified TCR beta libraries as 87-base-pair reads. The paper's data handling went like this. In a later analysis, roughly 80 million unique TCR beta chains were counted across the approximately 670 repertoires, and roughly 10 million of these chains were shared by at least two donors. Raw reads were error-corrected and collapsed into unique sequences with a nearest-neighbor algorithm that merged closely related sequences to remove PCR and sequencing errors. V, D and J gene segments were assigned by aligning CDR3 sequences to IMGT reference sequences. Each retained sequence needed at least a six-nucleotide match to both a V gene segment and a J gene segment. Rearrangements were called productive when the CDR3 lacked stop codons and stayed in frame with V and J; all others were non-productive. Following IMGT convention, CDR3 was defined as the stretch from the second conserved V-encoded cysteine up to the conserved J-encoded phenylalanine. In an earlier analysis of around 640 of the donors, sequences lacking an unambiguous match to a single V gene segment were excluded. An earlier analysis of fewer than 750 of the donors classified V segments as functional when productive rearrangements were above 56.7% and as segregating when the standard deviation between donors was above 5%. To diagnose cytomegalovirus status from the catalog of TCR beta chain sequences, a statistical classification framework was built. In a later analysis, V and J genes were assigned by comparing TCR nucleotide sequences against IMGT/GENE-DB human TR gene sequences. Using the TCRdist pipeline, a later analysis assigned CDR3 sequences along with most-parsimonious VDJ recombination scenarios. A later analysis defined each TCR beta chain by its CDR3 amino acid sequence plus V-gene family, and excluded reads lacking a unique V-gene family. As a way to deal with suspected cross-contamination and a sequencing artifact, a later analysis dropped approximately 590 nucleotide sequences that were highly shared and had low generation probability. In a later analysis, a clonal expansion index was calculated for each public chain from normalized within-repertoire ranks of inferred template counts. In a later analysis, generation probabilities were computed using a VDJ recombination model fitted to out-of-frame rearrangements, and the results were checked against IGoR. In a later analysis, hypergeometric tests were used to score TCR-TCR, TCR-HLA and TCR-CMV co-occurrence, with a repertoire-size bias correction applied to TCR pairs. In a later analysis, false discovery rates were estimated by permuting HLA or CMV assignments 20 times. In a later analysis, co-occurring TCRs were grouped using DBSCAN, with TCRdist sequence similarity added in when clustering inside HLA-allele-positive subsets. Co-occurrence clustering excluded repertoires with fewer than 30,000 or more than 120,000 public chains, plus five with anomalous nucleotide sharing. TCRdb mirrors the immuneACCESS table, restricted to in-frame sequences. Some clones are absent from its copies; in checked studies, under half trace to an unresolved V gene, and the reason for the others is unknown. The V and J calls and the clone size are those of that table, but D and trimming were determined from the DNA. This sample gives 150,000 to 250,000 clones in total; almost 85% of them show up just once. The top ten constitute approximately 2.1% of the sample.

Of note for this clone: The antigen it binds to is not known. Per-base quality was not reported, and no clone a single base away is much larger than it.

Per the germline V gene (reference sequence), MNHEY is the CDR1 and SMNVEV is the CDR2. The CDR3 holds 16 amino acids from the cysteine to the phenylalanine. The DNA shown is the 48-base CDR3, in frame from base 1. V is shortened by 5 bases, J by 6 bases, and the region joining them spans 20 bases. Specimen: PBMCs. The chain links TRBV27 with TRBJ2-1; the D gene is possibly TRBD1, with 6 bases matching. The clonotype originates from a woman aged 50 to 60 in good health and CMV-seronegative. The sequenced DNA is TGTGCCAGCAGTCTCAGGGGCGTAATCATAAGCAATGAGCAGTTCTTC. The translation is CASSLRGVIISNEQFF.